The subject of this entry is one T cell receptor (beta chain). Its antigen is currently unknown. This entry comes from a study of cytomegalovirus exposure and HLA in healthy donors. Study findings and constraints: When presence/absence was analysed, sequencing depth was taken to be roughly uniform across donors. With later analysis, a missense DCLRE1C variant became linked to TCR beta V- and J-gene trimming. The likely origin of a cluster of highly shared sequence variants was a sequencing artifact. As confirmed in vitro, three CMV-associated chains were specific for CMV antigens.

The CDR3 totals 15 residues. Unmatched junction bases numbered 2, after V lost 1 base and J lost 2 bases. Germline V CDR1 and CDR2: SEHNR, FQNEAQ (reference sequence). The PCR used 60 Vbeta and 13 Jbeta primers. Assay: immunoSEQ multiplex PCR; the TCRdb copy retains only in-frame clones and omits some. The table includes about 59,000 clones, approximately 83% detected once. This chain links TRBV7-9 with TRBJ2-5, with 9 bases aligning to TRBD2. The receptor comes from a human donor in good health. Sequenced sample: PBMCs. CDR3 nucleotide sequence: TGTGCCAGCAGCTTAGGGACTAGCGTTCAAGAGACCCAGTACTTC. Translating it yields CASSLGTSVQETQYF.